The 10 T cell receptor beta chains given below trace back to one sample, sequenced in a study of T-cell memory formation after mild COVID-19. TCRdb reprocessed the 5' RACE reads with MiXCR, giving one entry per CDR3 protein. The sample includes 400,000 or so distinct CDR3 sequences, around 20% seen only once; the top ten take roughly 8.4%. Sequenced: PBMCs or a T cell subset sorted from them (not recorded which). The receptors shown here come from an adult woman who had mild COVID-19 (a few samples of this study predate the infection). Cell type and time point are not known.

The table lists this clonotype with a few counts. The CDR3 sequence is CSVAVGLAGPDEQFF. Written as DNA, the CDR3 is TGCAGCGTTGCGGTTGGACTAGCGGGACCCGATGAGCAGTTCTTC. The V call is TRBV29-1, the J call TRBJ2-1, with TRBD2 matching 12 bases. CDR3 size: 15 residues. J lost 8 bases, V lost 4 bases, and 9 bases had no gene match. Germline lookup yields CDR1 SQVTM and CDR2 ANQGSEA.

This clonotype occurred a few times. V and J are TRBV6-5 and TRBJ2-5; possibly TRBD1 for D (5 bases). Germline values: CDR1 MNHEY, CDR2 SVGAGI. The CDR3 length is 15 residues. V was clipped by 2 bases and J by 3 bases, with 13 bases between them. CDR3 loop: CASSYTTGPKETQYF. CDR3 DNA sequence: TGTGCCAGCAGTTACACAACAGGCCCTAAAGAGACCCAGTACTTC.

The chain uses TRBV7-9 and TRBJ1-2; TRBD1 aligns across 10 bases. The CDR3 has 18 residues. J was trimmed by 2 bases and V by 5 bases; bases with no gene match: 14. Germline V gene data show CDR1 as SEHNR and CDR2 as FQNEAQ (reference sequence). The CDR3 loop is CASSPRGTGAGGNYGYTF. The CDR3, as DNA: TGTGCCAGCAGCCCAAGGGGGACAGGGGCTGGCGGGAACTATGGCTACACCTTC.

The table lists this clonotype with a few counts. This chain connects TRBV29-1 to TRBJ2-1; TRBD2 agrees at 15 bases. Germline values: CDR1 SQVTM, CDR2 ANQGSEA. CDR3 length: 15 amino acids. J gave up 7 bases and V 5 bases, and 6 bases lay outside the gene matches. The chain's CDR3 is CSVWTSGGAVNEQFF. In nucleotides, the CDR3 is TGCAGCGTTTGGACTAGCGGGGGGGCCGTGAATGAGCAGTTCTTC.

The chain is built from TRBV20-1 and TRBJ2-4, with TRBD2 matching over 8 bases. This CDR3 spans 14 amino acids. V shed 1 base and J 1 base; nucleotides not matched to a gene: 0. The germline gives CDR1 DFQATT, CDR2 SNEGSKA (reference sequence). The CDR3 protein is CSARASGAKNIQYF. CDR3 DNA: TGCAGTGCTAGAGCTAGCGGGGCCAAAAACATTCAGTACTTC.

This clonotype was found a few times. This chain uses TRBV18 with TRBJ2-2; D is perhaps TRBD1 (5 bases). The ends were cut back, 1 base at V and 5 bases at J, with 8 bases in the middle. This CDR3 region has 14 residues. Germline lookup yields CDR1 KGHSH and CDR2 LQKENI. For the CDR3, the DNA is TGTGCCAGCTCACCACGACAGCTGACCGGGGAGCTGTTTTTT. Translated, it gives CASSPRQLTGELFF.

This clonotype appeared a few times. The chain joins TRBV5-6 to TRBJ2-5, with D unclear. Looked up from germline, CDR1 is SGHDT and CDR2 is YYEEEE. V dropped 0 bases and J dropped 5 bases, with 11 bases sitting between them. The CDR3 totals 14 residues. The CDR3 DNA follows: TGTGCCAGCAGCTTGGGATTAGCCACGGAGACCCAGTACTTC. It codes for CASSLGLATETQYF.

This clonotype has only a few counts. The CDR3 sequence is CASSQVAGAYEQYF. CDR3 nucleotides: TGTGCCAGCAGCCAAGTCGCGGGGGCCTACGAGCAGTACTTC. This sequence joins TRBV14 and TRBJ2-7, with 7 bases identical to TRBD2. The CDR3 contains 14 residues. Trimming cost V 1 base and J 2 bases; bases outside gene matches: 2. Per the germline V gene, CDR1 is SGHDN and CDR2 is FVKESK.

The sample holds a few counts of this clonotype. This rearrangement joins TRBV20-1 to TRBJ2-7; 7 nucleotides line up with TRBD2. CDR1 and CDR2 (germline): DFQATT, SNEGSKA (reference sequence). The CDR3 is 15 amino acids. J lost 2 bases, V lost 2 bases, and 9 bases had no gene match. The CDR3 sequence is CSARKSSGYPYEQYF. The CDR3 DNA reads as TGCAGTGCTAGAAAGAGTAGCGGGTACCCCTACGAGCAGTACTTC.

The J gene is TRBJ2-7, the V gene TRBV2, with no clear D. CDR3 length: 14 amino acids. Germline assignment: CDR1 SNHLY and CDR2 FYNNEI. Deletions cut 6 bases from V and 0 bases from J, with 12 bases between. CDR3 bases: TGTGCCAGCAGCGGCGTCAGGAGCTCCTACGAGCAGTACTTC. Its protein product is CASSGVRSSYEQYF. Full variable domain (outside the CDR3, taken from reference TRBV2 and TRBJ2-7): EPEVTQTPSHQVTQMGQEVILRCVPISNHLYFYWYRQILGQKVEFLVSFYNNEISEKSEIFDDQFSVERPDGSNFTLKIRSTKLEDSAMYFCASSGVRSSYEQYFGPGTRLTVT.